A selection of T cell receptor beta chains follows, all from one sample in a study of cytomegalovirus exposure and HLA in healthy donors. Clones were read by immunoSEQ multiplex PCR, and TCRdb kept only the in-frame ones, dropping some. The sample lists 130,000 or so clones; around 82% were seen once. Sequenced: PBMCs. These receptor sequences come from a man aged 45-65 years in good health and CMV-seronegative. CDR3s include the opening cysteine and the closing phenylalanine or tryptophan. Fields, in order: D gene, J gene, clone size, V gene, CDR3 length, CDR3 protein, CDR3 DNA. A D gene is named only where the DNA matches it firmly. Not all rows give a size; the values are once, few, many and, for expanded clones, a class.

d_call: TRBD2; j_call: TRBJ2-2; clone_size: NA; v_call: TRBV29-1; cdr3_length: 12; cdr3_aa: CSVVGGSGELFF; cdr3_nt: TGCAGCGTTGTGGGGGGGTCCGGGGAGCTGTTTTTT
d_call: NA; j_call: TRBJ1-3; clone_size: NA; v_call: TRBV7-9; cdr3_length: 15; cdr3_aa: CASSLGQWSGNTIYF; cdr3_nt: TGTGCCAGCAGCTTAGGACAGTGGTCTGGAAACACCATATATTTT
d_call: TRBD1; j_call: TRBJ2-7; clone_size: NA; v_call: TRBV6-6; cdr3_length: 14; cdr3_aa: CASSYTGVADEQYF; cdr3_nt: TGTGCCAGCAGTTACACAGGGGTAGCCGACGAGCAGTACTTC
d_call: TRBD2; j_call: TRBJ2-7; clone_size: once; v_call: TRBV28; cdr3_length: 18; cdr3_aa: CASSTQTGLAAISYEQYF; cdr3_nt: TGTGCCAGCAGCACGCAGACTGGACTAGCGGCCATCTCCTACGAGCAGTACTTC
d_call: NA; j_call: TRBJ1-1; clone_size: few; v_call: TRBV6-5; cdr3_length: 14; cdr3_aa: CASSRDQGNTEAFF; cdr3_nt: TGTGCCAGCAGTCGAGACCAGGGGAACACTGAAGCTTTCTTT
d_call: TRBD2; j_call: TRBJ2-7; clone_size: NA; v_call: TRBV7-9; cdr3_length: 17; cdr3_aa: CASSLRDSGTIPSEQYF; cdr3_nt: TGTGCCAGCAGCTTACGCGACTCCGGGACTATTCCCTCCGAGCAGTACTTC
d_call: TRBD2; j_call: TRBJ2-2; clone_size: NA; v_call: TRBV7-7; cdr3_length: 16; cdr3_aa: CASSLHSGRDTGELFF; cdr3_nt: TGTGCTAGCAGCTTACATAGCGGGAGGGACACCGGGGAGCTGTTTTTT
d_call: NA; j_call: TRBJ1-1; clone_size: NA; v_call: TRBV4-3; cdr3_length: 14; cdr3_aa: CASSLNTENTEAFF; cdr3_nt: TGCGCCAGCAGCCTCAATACAGAGAACACTGAAGCTTTCTTT
d_call: NA; j_call: TRBJ1-2; clone_size: few; v_call: TRBV4-1; cdr3_length: 13; cdr3_aa: CASSRAPDNPNTF; cdr3_nt: TGCGCCAGCAGCCGCGCTCCCGATAATCCAAACACCTTC
d_call: TRBD1; j_call: TRBJ1-5; clone_size: NA; v_call: TRBV30; cdr3_length: 13; cdr3_aa: CAWGGGGRQPQHF; cdr3_nt: TGTGCCTGGGGAGGAGGGGGCAGGCAGCCCCAGCATTTT
d_call: NA; j_call: TRBJ2-1; clone_size: NA; v_call: TRBV20-1; cdr3_length: 11; cdr3_aa: CSARELEEQFF; cdr3_nt: TGCAGTGCTAGAGAATTAGAGGAGCAGTTCTTC
d_call: TRBD1; j_call: TRBJ1-4; clone_size: NA; v_call: TRBV7-3; cdr3_length: 14; cdr3_aa: CASSLGGRDEKLFF; cdr3_nt: TGTGCCAGCAGCCTAGGGGGCAGGGATGAAAAACTGTTTTTT
d_call: NA; j_call: TRBJ2-2; clone_size: NA; v_call: TRBV11-2; cdr3_length: 15; cdr3_aa: CASSFPRGNTGELFF; cdr3_nt: TGTGCCAGCAGCTTCCCCAGGGGAAACACCGGGGAGCTGTTTTTT
d_call: TRBD1; j_call: TRBJ1-1; clone_size: once; v_call: TRBV2; cdr3_length: 13; cdr3_aa: CASTLTGGTEAFF; cdr3_nt: TGTGCCAGCACCCTTACAGGGGGCACTGAAGCTTTCTTT
d_call: TRBD1; j_call: TRBJ2-6; clone_size: NA; v_call: TRBV27; cdr3_length: 15; cdr3_aa: CASSPTGNGANVLTF; cdr3_nt: TGTGCCAGCAGTCCGACAGGGAACGGGGCCAACGTCCTGACTTTC
d_call: TRBD2; j_call: TRBJ2-6; clone_size: once; v_call: TRBV6-5; cdr3_length: 15; cdr3_aa: CASSSGGAGANVLTF; cdr3_nt: TGTGCCAGCAGTTCTGGGGGGGCTGGGGCCAACGTCCTGACTTTC
d_call: NA; j_call: TRBJ1-4; clone_size: once; v_call: TRBV5-1; cdr3_length: 15; cdr3_aa: CASSLEAGLNEKLFF; cdr3_nt: TGCGCCAGCAGCTTGGAGGCAGGGCTTAATGAAAAACTGTTTTTT
d_call: TRBD2; j_call: TRBJ2-1; clone_size: NA; v_call: TRBV19; cdr3_length: 16; cdr3_aa: CATSRVGGPNLNEQFF; cdr3_nt: TGTGCCACCTCAAGGGTGGGAGGGCCTAATTTGAATGAGCAGTTCTTC
d_call: NA; j_call: TRBJ1-2; clone_size: NA; v_call: TRBV6-5; cdr3_length: 13; cdr3_aa: CASSPTVSYGYTF; cdr3_nt: TGTGCCAGCAGTCCGACAGTCTCCTATGGCTACACCTTC
d_call: NA; j_call: TRBJ1-5; clone_size: once; v_call: TRBV5-1; cdr3_length: 15; cdr3_aa: CASSLVYGRNQPQHF; cdr3_nt: TGCGCCAGCAGCTTGGTTTATGGCCGCAATCAGCCCCAGCATTTT
d_call: NA; j_call: TRBJ2-1; clone_size: NA; v_call: TRBV29-1; cdr3_length: 11; cdr3_aa: CSVDRYNEQFF; cdr3_nt: TGCAGCGTCGACAGATACAATGAGCAGTTCTTC
d_call: NA; j_call: TRBJ2-7; clone_size: NA; v_call: TRBV28; cdr3_length: 13; cdr3_aa: CASSYSPGDEQYF; cdr3_nt: TGTGCCAGCAGTTACTCGCCAGGGGACGAGCAGTACTTC
d_call: TRBD1; j_call: TRBJ2-7; clone_size: NA; v_call: TRBV5-4; cdr3_length: 15; cdr3_aa: CASSFGHRGPYEQYF; cdr3_nt: TGTGCCAGCAGCTTCGGGCACAGGGGGCCCTACGAGCAGTACTTC
d_call: NA; j_call: TRBJ2-7; clone_size: NA; v_call: TRBV7-8; cdr3_length: 11; cdr3_aa: CASSSGGEQYF; cdr3_nt: TGTGCCAGCAGCTCAGGGGGGGAGCAGTACTTC
d_call: TRBD1; j_call: TRBJ2-3; clone_size: NA; v_call: TRBV29-1; cdr3_length: 14; cdr3_aa: CSAAPGTGSDTQYF; cdr3_nt: TGCAGCGCCGCCCCCGGGACAGGTTCAGATACGCAGTATTTT
d_call: TRBD2; j_call: TRBJ2-4; clone_size: NA; v_call: TRBV9; cdr3_length: 14; cdr3_aa: CASSPTSGSNIQYF; cdr3_nt: TGTGCCAGCAGTCCGACTAGCGGGAGCAACATTCAGTACTTC
d_call: TRBD1; j_call: TRBJ1-2; clone_size: NA; v_call: TRBV5-4; cdr3_length: 15; cdr3_aa: CASSSNYRGSYGYTF; cdr3_nt: TGTGCCAGCAGCTCGAATTACAGGGGCTCCTATGGCTACACCTTC
d_call: TRBD1; j_call: TRBJ1-1; clone_size: NA; v_call: TRBV5-1; cdr3_length: 14; cdr3_aa: CASSLDRGYTEAFF; cdr3_nt: TGCGCCAGCAGCCTGGACAGGGGGTACACTGAAGCTTTCTTT
d_call: TRBD1; j_call: TRBJ1-2; clone_size: NA; v_call: TRBV5-1; cdr3_length: 17; cdr3_aa: CASSLGTGLDSGDGYTF; cdr3_nt: TGCGCCAGCAGCTTGGGGACAGGTTTGGACTCCGGAGATGGCTACACCTTC
d_call: NA; j_call: TRBJ1-1; clone_size: NA; v_call: TRBV2; cdr3_length: 17; cdr3_aa: CASSKFRRGQPDTEAFF; cdr3_nt: TGTGCCAGCAGTAAATTCCGCCGGGGTCAGCCGGACACTGAAGCTTTCTTT
d_call: NA; j_call: TRBJ2-3; clone_size: NA; v_call: TRBV27; cdr3_length: 11; cdr3_aa: CASRGGGTQYF; cdr3_nt: TGTGCCAGCAGAGGGGGGGGCACGCAGTATTTT
d_call: NA; j_call: TRBJ2-2; clone_size: many; v_call: TRBV11-2; cdr3_length: 15; cdr3_aa: CASSFAGVNTGELFF; cdr3_nt: TGTGCCAGCAGCTTCGCAGGGGTGAACACCGGGGAGCTGTTTTTT
d_call: TRBD1; j_call: TRBJ2-1; clone_size: once; v_call: TRBV18; cdr3_length: 15; cdr3_aa: CASSPPRAGGNEQFF; cdr3_nt: TGTGCCAGCTCACCACCTCGGGCAGGGGGTAATGAGCAGTTCTTC
d_call: TRBD2; j_call: TRBJ2-3; clone_size: NA; v_call: TRBV5-1; cdr3_length: 17; cdr3_aa: CASSLVTAGVQTDTQYF; cdr3_nt: TGCGCCAGCAGCTTGGTTACAGCGGGAGTCCAAACAGATACGCAGTATTTT
d_call: TRBD2; j_call: TRBJ2-3; clone_size: NA; v_call: TRBV11-3; cdr3_length: 16; cdr3_aa: CASSSERGSISDTQYF; cdr3_nt: TGTGCCAGCAGCTCTGAGCGCGGGAGTATTTCAGATACGCAGTATTTT
d_call: NA; j_call: TRBJ2-2; clone_size: NA; v_call: TRBV7-9; cdr3_length: 17; cdr3_aa: CASSPLRQAGQAGELFF; cdr3_nt: TGTGCCAGCAGCCCCCTTAGACAGGCAGGGCAGGCCGGGGAGCTGTTTTTT
d_call: TRBD2; j_call: TRBJ2-1; clone_size: NA; v_call: TRBV6-4; cdr3_length: 15; cdr3_aa: CASSDSASGRKEQFF; cdr3_nt: TGTGCCAGCAGTGACTCTGCTAGCGGGAGGAAAGAGCAGTTCTTC
d_call: NA; j_call: TRBJ1-2; clone_size: NA; v_call: TRBV12-5; cdr3_length: 16; cdr3_aa: CASGLVLGRDRYGYTF; cdr3_nt: TGTGCTAGTGGTTTGGTACTCGGGAGGGATCGGTATGGCTACACCTTC
d_call: TRBD1; j_call: TRBJ1-1; clone_size: NA; v_call: TRBV6-5; cdr3_length: 13; cdr3_aa: CASRTGAHTEAFF; cdr3_nt: TGTGCCAGCAGGACAGGGGCGCACACTGAAGCTTTCTTT
d_call: NA; j_call: TRBJ2-7; clone_size: NA; v_call: TRBV7-9; cdr3_length: 18; cdr3_aa: CASSSLVGLFLQPYEQYF; cdr3_nt: TGTGCCAGCAGCTCTCTTGTAGGACTTTTTCTCCAGCCCTACGAGCAGTACTTC
d_call: NA; j_call: TRBJ2-6; clone_size: NA; v_call: TRBV29-1; cdr3_length: 14; cdr3_aa: CSVDVGAGANVLTF; cdr3_nt: TGCAGCGTTGACGTTGGGGCCGGGGCCAACGTCCTGACTTTC
d_call: TRBD2; j_call: TRBJ2-1; clone_size: NA; v_call: TRBV4-1; cdr3_length: 16; cdr3_aa: CASSQEREGSRNEQFF; cdr3_nt: TGCGCCAGCAGCCAAGAGCGGGAGGGCTCTCGAAATGAGCAGTTCTTC
d_call: TRBD1; j_call: TRBJ1-2; clone_size: NA; v_call: TRBV28; cdr3_length: 15; cdr3_aa: CASSSPGTGSVGYTF; cdr3_nt: TGTGCCAGCAGTTCCCCCGGGACAGGGTCAGTGGGCTACACCTTC
d_call: TRBD1; j_call: TRBJ1-1; clone_size: NA; v_call: TRBV5-1; cdr3_length: 13; cdr3_aa: CASSLTGVTEAFF; cdr3_nt: TGCGCCAGCAGCTTGACAGGGGTAACTGAAGCTTTCTTT
d_call: NA; j_call: TRBJ2-7; clone_size: NA; v_call: TRBV28; cdr3_length: 15; cdr3_aa: CASSKTLKPSYEQYF; cdr3_nt: TGTGCCAGCAGTAAAACCCTAAAGCCCTCCTACGAGCAGTACTTC
d_call: TRBD2; j_call: TRBJ2-1; clone_size: NA; v_call: TRBV29-1; cdr3_length: 16; cdr3_aa: CSVEGLAGSSYNEQFF; cdr3_nt: TGCAGCGTTGAGGGCCTAGCGGGATCCTCCTACAATGAGCAGTTCTTC
d_call: TRBD1; j_call: TRBJ2-2; clone_size: NA; v_call: TRBV18; cdr3_length: 15; cdr3_aa: CASSIQGPNTGELFF; cdr3_nt: TGTGCCAGCTCAATACAGGGGCCCAACACCGGGGAGCTGTTTTTT
d_call: NA; j_call: TRBJ2-3; clone_size: NA; v_call: TRBV11-2; cdr3_length: 15; cdr3_aa: CASSSSQGLTDTQYF; cdr3_nt: TGTGCCAGCAGCTCCAGCCAGGGGCTCACAGATACGCAGTATTTT
d_call: NA; j_call: TRBJ2-1; clone_size: NA; v_call: TRBV7-8; cdr3_length: 17; cdr3_aa: CASSKNGRDAVGNEQFF; cdr3_nt: TGTGCCAGCAGCAAAAATGGGCGGGACGCGGTAGGGAATGAGCAGTTCTTC
d_call: TRBD1; j_call: TRBJ1-4; clone_size: NA; v_call: TRBV29-1; cdr3_length: 12; cdr3_aa: CSAKTGGKKLFF; cdr3_nt: TGCAGCGCAAAGACAGGGGGGAAGAAACTGTTTTTT
d_call: NA; j_call: TRBJ1-2; clone_size: NA; v_call: TRBV15; cdr3_length: 14; cdr3_aa: CATSRGTANYGYTF; cdr3_nt: TGTGCCACCAGCAGAGGGACAGCGAACTATGGCTACACCTTC
d_call: TRBD1; j_call: TRBJ2-3; clone_size: NA; v_call: TRBV6-5; cdr3_length: 15; cdr3_aa: CASSYGQGNADTQYF; cdr3_nt: TGTGCCAGCAGTTACGGACAGGGAAACGCAGATACGCAGTATTTT
d_call: NA; j_call: TRBJ2-7; clone_size: NA; v_call: TRBV20-1; cdr3_length: 11; cdr3_aa: CSARDHYEQYF; cdr3_nt: TGCAGTGCTAGAGATCACTACGAGCAGTACTTC
d_call: TRBD1; j_call: TRBJ2-6; clone_size: few; v_call: TRBV10-3; cdr3_length: 19; cdr3_aa: CAISESAGQGPGGANVLTF; cdr3_nt: TGTGCCATCAGTGAGTCGGCGGGACAGGGCCCAGGTGGGGCCAACGTCCTGACTTTC
d_call: NA; j_call: TRBJ2-3; clone_size: NA; v_call: TRBV7-8; cdr3_length: 15; cdr3_aa: CASSLWSGGTDTQYF; cdr3_nt: TGTGCCAGCAGCTTATGGTCAGGGGGCACAGATACGCAGTATTTT